This paragraph reports one TCR beta chain. This entry is derived from a study of OX40 agonist ivuxolimab in advanced cancers. Trimming removed 9 bases from V and 5 bases from J, with 13 bases in between. The V gene's germline CDR1 is LNHDA and CDR2 SQIVND (reference sequence). CDR3 size: 12 residues. Sequencing used immunoSEQ multiplex PCR; TCRdb keeps in-frame clones, though not all of them. The table shows around 82,000 clones, with more than 70% occurring only once. This chain links TRBV19 with TRBJ1-2; D is undetermined. Sample: CD4+ or CD8+ T cells sorted from blood, taken in a trial of the OX40 agonist ivuxolimab. This clonotype originated in an adult with an advanced solid tumor such as melanoma, head and neck, liver or kidney cancer. In DNA form, the CDR3 reads TGTGCCAGCCGAGGTCCGTGGTATGGCTACACCTTC. Amino acid sequence: CASRGPWYGYTF.